This TCR beta chain was recovered during a study of T-cell reconstitution after alpha-beta-depleted transplantation in children. Unique molecular identifiers were incorporated during preparation of the TCRbeta library. TCRdb ran MiXCR on the PCR reads and lists one entry per CDR3 protein. The data show hundreds of thousands of distinct CDR3 sequences, with over 10% seen just once and 2.2% held by the top ten. The CDR3 has 12 residues. Germline CDR1 and CDR2: SGHRS and YFSETQ. V was shortened by 6 bases and J by 7 bases, with 11 bases between the two germline ends. This clonotype was counted only a few times.

The input for sequencing was PBMCs, mostly from graft donor cells, taken 360 days after TCRalphabeta/CD19-depleted stem cell transplant. The chain is built from TRBV5-1 and TRBJ2-1; D is unclear. This clonotype was sampled from a male patient aged 10-17 years who had a stem cell transplant for acute myeloid leukemia, so the T cells may come from the graft donor. The CDR3 sequence is CASKLGINEQFF. In nucleotides, the CDR3 is TGCGCCAGCAAACTGGGCATTAATGAGCAGTTCTTC. The whole variable domain, remainder taken from reference TRBV5-1 and TRBJ2-1, is KAGVTQTPRYLIKTRGQQVTLSCSPISGHRSVSWYQQTPGQGLQFLFEYFSETQRNKGNFPGRFSGRQFSNSRSEMNVSTLELGDSALYLCASKLGINEQFFGPGTRLTVL.